One sample yielded the 8 T cell receptor beta chains listed below, sequenced in a study of shared clonotypes between healthy human individuals. Sequencing was performed with immunoSEQ multiplex PCR; in TCRdb, only in-frame clones are kept and a portion is missing. The sample includes some 1,600,000 clones, 98% of them seen just once. Sample: naive CD4+ T cells sorted from blood. Described subset: CD45RA+ positively selected. These receptor sequences come from a man younger than 40 in good health.

The V gene is TRBV7-2, the J gene TRBJ2-3; TRBD1 agrees at 7 bases. This CDR3 region has 15 residues. V shed 1 base and J 4 bases; nucleotides not matched to a gene: 5. Germline V lookup: CDR1 SGHTA, CDR2 FQGNSA. The CDR3 nucleotides read TGTGCCAGCAGCTTAGTCGGGCAGGGGGCAGATACGCAGTATTTT. Its protein product is CASSLVGQGADTQYF.

This sequence joins TRBV10-3 and TRBJ1-2, with a possible D match to TRBD1 (6 bases). Germline-derived CDR1 and CDR2 are ENHRY and SYGVKD. With 6 bases removed from V and 4 bases from J, the gap between germline ends came to 18 bases. The CDR3 has 15 residues. CDR3 amino acids: CAISEKGQMSYGYTF. The DNA of the CDR3 is TGTGCCATCAGCGAAAAAGGACAGATGTCCTATGGCTACACCTTC.

The chain has TRBV5-6 and TRBJ2-5, with a weak D call TRBD1 (6 bases). The CDR3 contains 16 residues. Germline V CDR1 and CDR2: SGHDT, YYEEEE. V lost 0 bases, J lost 0 bases, and 12 bases lay in between. Written as DNA, the CDR3 is TGTGCCAGCAGCTTGGCCGGGACACCGTACCAAGAGACCCAGTACTTC. Its protein is CASSLAGTPYQETQYF.

The chain couples TRBV5-1 to TRBJ1-1; the D is unclear. With 0 bases removed from V and 4 bases from J, the gap between germline ends came to 10 bases. CDR3 size: 14 residues. Germline V gives CDR1 SGHRS, CDR2 YFSETQ. The CDR3 bases are TGCGCCAGCAGCTTGGATGGGCAGAGCACTGAAGCTTTCTTT. It is translated as CASSLDGQSTEAFF.

The sample holds one count of this clone. The chain is built from TRBV30 and TRBJ2-7; perhaps D is TRBD1 or TRBD2 (5 bases each). Trimming took off 5 bases at V and 3 bases at J, with 8 bases between the two ends. CDR1 GTSNPN and CDR2 SVGIG come from the germline V gene (reference sequence). This CDR3 region has 11 residues. CDR3: CAWRDVYEQYF. The CDR3 DNA reads TGTGCCTGGCGGGACGTCTACGAGCAGTACTTC.

The chain has TRBV11-2 and TRBJ2-1, with 13 bases fitting TRBD2. CDR1 and CDR2 (germline): SGHAT, FQNNGV. The length of the CDR3 is 19 residues. Trimming removed 5 bases from V and 2 bases from J; junction bases left unmatched: 12. CDR3 nucleotides: TGTGCCAGCAGCGGCCTGGGACTAGCGGGATTTGGAACCTACAATGAGCAGTTCTTC. Protein sequence: CASSGLGLAGFGTYNEQFF.

Regarding this clone: At the DNA level, this CDR3 is encoded by other sequences in the same sample as well. The rearrangement links TRBV5-1 to TRBJ2-5; D possibly uses TRBD1 or TRBD2 (5 bases each). CDR3 length equals 13 residues. Germline CDR1 is SGHRS and CDR2 is YFSETQ. The V end lost 7 bases, the J end lost 5 bases, and 15 bases lay between the germline ends. The CDR3 bases are TGCGCCAGCTCGTTGGGGGTTCAGGAGACCCAGTACTTC. Translation: CASSLGVQETQYF.

J is TRBJ2-4 and V is TRBV5-6, with D unclear. In germline, CDR1 is SGHDT, CDR2 YYEEEE. The length of the CDR3 is 15 residues. V was cut by 4 bases and J by 1 base, with 12 bases left in between. The CDR3 reads CASSLGWNAKNIQYF. In DNA, the CDR3 is TGTGCCAGCAGCCTTGGATGGAACGCCAAAAACATTCAGTACTTC.